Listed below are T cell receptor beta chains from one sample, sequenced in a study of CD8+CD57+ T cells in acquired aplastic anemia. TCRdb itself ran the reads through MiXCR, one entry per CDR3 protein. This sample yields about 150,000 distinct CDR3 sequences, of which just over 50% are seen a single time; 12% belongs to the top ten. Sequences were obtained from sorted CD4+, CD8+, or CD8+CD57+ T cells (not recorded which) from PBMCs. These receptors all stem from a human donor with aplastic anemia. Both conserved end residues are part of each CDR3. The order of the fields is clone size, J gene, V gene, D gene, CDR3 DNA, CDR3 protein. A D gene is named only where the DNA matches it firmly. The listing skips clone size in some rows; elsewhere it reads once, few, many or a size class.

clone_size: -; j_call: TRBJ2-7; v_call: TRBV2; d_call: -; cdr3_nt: TGTGCCAGCAGTGTGGGTGGATACGAGCAGTACTTC; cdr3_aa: CASSVGGYEQYF
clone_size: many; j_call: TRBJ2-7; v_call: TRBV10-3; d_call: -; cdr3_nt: TGTGCCATCAGTGACGCCGGGGGTCCCTACGAGCAGTACTTC; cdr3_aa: CAISDAGGPYEQYF
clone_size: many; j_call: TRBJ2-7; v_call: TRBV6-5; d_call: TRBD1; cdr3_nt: TGTGCCAGCACCTACTTAACGGCAGGGGGATACGAGCAGTACTTC; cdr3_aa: CASTYLTAGGYEQYF
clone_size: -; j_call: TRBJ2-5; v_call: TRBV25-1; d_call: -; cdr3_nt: TGTGCCAGCAGTGAATCGGGTCCCCAGTACTTC; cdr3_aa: CASSESGPQYF
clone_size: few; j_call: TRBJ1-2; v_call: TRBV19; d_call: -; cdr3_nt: TGTGCCAGTACCGGGACACCCTATGGCTACACCTTC; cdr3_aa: CASTGTPYGYTF
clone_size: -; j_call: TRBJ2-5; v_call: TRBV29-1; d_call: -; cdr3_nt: TGCAGCGTTGGTCATCGGGGGCAGAGAGAGACCCAGTACTTC; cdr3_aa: CSVGHRGQRETQYF
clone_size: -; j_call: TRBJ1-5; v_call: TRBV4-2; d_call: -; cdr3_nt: TGTGCCAGCAGCCAAGTGGTCTACAGCAATCAGCCCCAGCATTTT; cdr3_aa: CASSQVVYSNQPQHF
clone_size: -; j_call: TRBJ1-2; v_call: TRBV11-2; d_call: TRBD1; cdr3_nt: TGTGCCAGCAGCCCTACCCCGCAGGGGGCTACTCCCAACTATGGCTACACCTTC; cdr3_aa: CASSPTPQGATPNYGYTF
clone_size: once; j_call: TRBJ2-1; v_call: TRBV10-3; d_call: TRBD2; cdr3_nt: TGTGCCATCAGTGAGTCGGTGGCGGGGGGATCCCTCTACAATGAGCAGTTCTTC; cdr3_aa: CAISESVAGGSLYNEQFF
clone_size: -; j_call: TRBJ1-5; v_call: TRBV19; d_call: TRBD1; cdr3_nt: TGTGCCAGTACACGGGGACAGCCCAATCAGCCCCAGCATTTT; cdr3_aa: CASTRGQPNQPQHF
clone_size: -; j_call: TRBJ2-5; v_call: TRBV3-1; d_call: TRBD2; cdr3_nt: TGTGCCAGCAGCCAAGGCGGGGGGACGCAGGAGACCCAGTACTTC; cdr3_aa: CASSQGGGTQETQYF
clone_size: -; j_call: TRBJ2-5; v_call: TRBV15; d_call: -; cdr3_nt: TGTGCCACCAGCTCCGGGGAGTGGGAGACCCAGTACTTC; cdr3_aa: CATSSGEWETQYF
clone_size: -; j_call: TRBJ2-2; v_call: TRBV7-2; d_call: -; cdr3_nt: TGTGCCAGCAGCTTAGAGTTGGGCACCGGGGAGCTGTTTTTT; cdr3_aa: CASSLELGTGELFF
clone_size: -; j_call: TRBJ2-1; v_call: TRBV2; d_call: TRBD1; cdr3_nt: TGTGCCAGACGGTCCGGGACAGTAGACAATGAGCAGTTCTTC; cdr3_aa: CARRSGTVDNEQFF
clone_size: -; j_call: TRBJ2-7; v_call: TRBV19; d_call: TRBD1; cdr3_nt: TGTGCCAGTAGTACGGGGGACAGGGGTTTAGGGTTCACCTACGAGCAGTACTTC; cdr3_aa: CASSTGDRGLGFTYEQYF
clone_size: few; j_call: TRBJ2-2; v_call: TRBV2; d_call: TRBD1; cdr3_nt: TGTGCCAGCTCGGGACAGGGGGTCACCGGGGAGCTGTTTTTT; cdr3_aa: CASSGQGVTGELFF
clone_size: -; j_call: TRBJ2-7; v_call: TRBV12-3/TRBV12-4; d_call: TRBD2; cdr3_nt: TGTGCCAGCAGTTTAGGGACTAGCGGGGGGCCCCCCTACAATGAGCAGTACTTC; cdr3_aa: CASSLGTSGGPPYNEQYF
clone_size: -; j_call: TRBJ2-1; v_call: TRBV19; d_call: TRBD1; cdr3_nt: TGTGCCAGTAGTATTACAGGGGTAGGCAATGAGCAGTTCTTC; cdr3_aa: CASSITGVGNEQFF
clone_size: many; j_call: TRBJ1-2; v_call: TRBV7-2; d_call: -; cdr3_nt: TGTGCCAGCAGCTTAGGTCCTAACTATGGCTACACCTTC; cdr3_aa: CASSLGPNYGYTF
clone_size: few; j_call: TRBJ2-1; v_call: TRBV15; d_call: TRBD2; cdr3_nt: TGTGCCACCATGATTAGCGGGAGGCCAATCAATGAGCAGTTCTTC; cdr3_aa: CATMISGRPINEQFF
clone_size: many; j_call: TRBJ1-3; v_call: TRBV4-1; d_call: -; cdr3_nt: TGCGCCAGCAGCCAAGATTCCCCCCTGGGGAACAGGGCTAACACCATATATTTT; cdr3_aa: CASSQDSPLGNRANTIYF
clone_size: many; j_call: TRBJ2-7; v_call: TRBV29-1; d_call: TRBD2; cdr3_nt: TGCAGCGTTTGGGAGGGACCCTCCTACGAGCAGTACTTC; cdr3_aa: CSVWEGPSYEQYF
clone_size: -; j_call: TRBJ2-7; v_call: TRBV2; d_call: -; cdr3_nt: TGTGCCAGCAGTGAGGCTTACATGGGCGAGCAGTACTTC; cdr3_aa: CASSEAYMGEQYF
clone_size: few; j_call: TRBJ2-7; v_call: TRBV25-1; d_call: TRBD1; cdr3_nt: TGTGCCAGCAGTGAATGGGGGACAGGCACCTACGAGCAGTACTTC; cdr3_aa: CASSEWGTGTYEQYF
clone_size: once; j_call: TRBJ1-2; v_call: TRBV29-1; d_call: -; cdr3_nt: TGCAGCGTTGGTCCGGTAGGGACTTCCTATGGCTACACCTTC; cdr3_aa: CSVGPVGTSYGYTF
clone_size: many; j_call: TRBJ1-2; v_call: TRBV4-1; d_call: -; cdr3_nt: TGCGCCAGCAGCCAAGCTGTTGGGGAGTACTATGGCTACACCTTC; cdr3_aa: CASSQAVGEYYGYTF
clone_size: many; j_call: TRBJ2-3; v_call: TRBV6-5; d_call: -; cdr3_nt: TGTGCCAGCAAGGTCGCGGGGTACACAGATACGCAGTATTTT; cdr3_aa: CASKVAGYTDTQYF
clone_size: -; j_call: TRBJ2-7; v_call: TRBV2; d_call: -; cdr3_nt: TGTGCCAGCAGTGTTGCAGTCCGTAACCTCGAGCAGTACTTC; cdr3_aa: CASSVAVRNLEQYF
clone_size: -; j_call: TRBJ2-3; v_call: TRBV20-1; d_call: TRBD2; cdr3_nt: TGCAGTGCTAGCGTTAGCGGGGGGCACACAGATACGCAGTATTTT; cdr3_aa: CSASVSGGHTDTQYF
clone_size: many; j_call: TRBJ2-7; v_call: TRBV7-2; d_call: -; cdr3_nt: TGTGCCAGCAGCTTAGGTCATCCCTACGAGCAGTACTTC; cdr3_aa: CASSLGHPYEQYF
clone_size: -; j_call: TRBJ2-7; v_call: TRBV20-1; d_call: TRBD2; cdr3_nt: TGCAGTGCTAGAGATCAAAGGAGCGGGGGGGCTACCGAGCAGTACTTC; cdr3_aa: CSARDQRSGGATEQYF
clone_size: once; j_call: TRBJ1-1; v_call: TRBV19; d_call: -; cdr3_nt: TGTGCCAGTAGTATCAAGGGGTTGAACACTGAAGCTTTCTTT; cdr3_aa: CASSIKGLNTEAFF
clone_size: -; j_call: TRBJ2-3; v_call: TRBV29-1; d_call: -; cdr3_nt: TGCAGCGTTGGTAGCACAGATACGCAGTATTTT; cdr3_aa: CSVGSTDTQYF
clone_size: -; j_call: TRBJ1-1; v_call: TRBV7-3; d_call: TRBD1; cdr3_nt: TGTGCCAGCAGGAGGACAGGGATGACTGAAGCTTTCTTT; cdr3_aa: CASRRTGMTEAFF
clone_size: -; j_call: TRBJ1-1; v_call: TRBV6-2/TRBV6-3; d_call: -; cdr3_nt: TGTGCCAGCAGTTACCCAACGGGGGCATCGAACACTGAAGCTTTCTTT; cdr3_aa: CASSYPTGASNTEAFF
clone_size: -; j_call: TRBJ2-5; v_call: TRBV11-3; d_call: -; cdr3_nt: TGTGCCAGCAGCTTGGTGAGGGCGCAGGAGGAGACCCAGTACTTC; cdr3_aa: CASSLVRAQEETQYF
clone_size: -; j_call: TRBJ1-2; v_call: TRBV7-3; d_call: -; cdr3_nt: TGTGCCAGCAGTTTCCGGGGAGGCTACACCTTC; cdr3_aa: CASSFRGGYTF
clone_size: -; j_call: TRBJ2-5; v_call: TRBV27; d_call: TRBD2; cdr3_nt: TGTGCCAGCAGTTTAGCGGGGGGCCAAGAGACCCAGCACTTC; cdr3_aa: CASSLAGGQETQHF
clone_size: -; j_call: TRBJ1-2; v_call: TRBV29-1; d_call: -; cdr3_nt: TGCAGCGCCTCCTCAGGGAGGTGGAACTATGGCTACACCTTC; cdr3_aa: CSASSGRWNYGYTF
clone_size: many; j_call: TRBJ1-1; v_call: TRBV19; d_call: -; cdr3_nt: TGTGCCAGTAGTATTGGGCCGACTGAAGCTTTCTTT; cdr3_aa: CASSIGPTEAFF
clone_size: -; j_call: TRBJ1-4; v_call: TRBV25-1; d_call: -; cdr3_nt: TGTGCCAGCAGTGAAATGATGAGAGGGGATAATGAAAAACTGTTTTTT; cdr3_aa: CASSEMMRGDNEKLFF
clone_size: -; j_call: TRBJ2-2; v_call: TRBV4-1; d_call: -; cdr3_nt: TGCGCCAGCAGTCGTTTGGGGACACAAAACACCGGGGAGCTGTTTTTT; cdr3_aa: CASSRLGTQNTGELFF